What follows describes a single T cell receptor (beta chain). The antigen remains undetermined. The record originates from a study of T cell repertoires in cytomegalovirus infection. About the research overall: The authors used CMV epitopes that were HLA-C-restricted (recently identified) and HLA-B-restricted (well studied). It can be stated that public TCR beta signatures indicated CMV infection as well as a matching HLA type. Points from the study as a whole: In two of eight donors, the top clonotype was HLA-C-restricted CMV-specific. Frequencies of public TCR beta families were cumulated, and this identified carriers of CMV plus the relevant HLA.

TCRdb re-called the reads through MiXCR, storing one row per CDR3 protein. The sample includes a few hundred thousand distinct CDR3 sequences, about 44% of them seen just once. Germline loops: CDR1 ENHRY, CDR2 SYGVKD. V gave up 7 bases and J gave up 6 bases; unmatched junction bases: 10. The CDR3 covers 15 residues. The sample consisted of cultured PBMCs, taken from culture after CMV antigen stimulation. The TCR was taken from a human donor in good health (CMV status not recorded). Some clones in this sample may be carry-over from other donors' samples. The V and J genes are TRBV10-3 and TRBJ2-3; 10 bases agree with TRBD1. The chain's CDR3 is CAINRDRGSVDTQYF. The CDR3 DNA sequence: TGTGCCATCAATAGGGACAGGGGCTCAGTGGATACGCAGTATTTT.